A single sample is the source of the 3 T cell receptor beta chains below, sequenced in a study of blood T cell repertoires in COVID-19. The assay was immunoSEQ multiplex PCR, and TCRdb's table has in-frame clones only and misses some. Found here are 200,000 to 250,000 clones, 83% of them singletons; the top ten hold about 4.8%. Sample: PBMCs or T cells enriched from blood (not recorded which). Every receptor here comes from a woman aged 50 to 65 who had been exposed to COVID-19.

The V call is TRBV18, the J call TRBJ2-3, with D maybe TRBD2 (6 bases). This CDR3 is 16 amino acids long. Trimming pared 2 bases from V and 6 bases from J, leaving 18 bases between. Germline CDR1 is KGHSH and CDR2 is LQKENI. The CDR3 sequence is CASSPWAGTLLDTQYF. As DNA, the CDR3 is TGTGCCAGCTCACCATGGGCGGGGACCCTTCTGGATACGCAGTATTTT. The variable domain in full, completed from reference TRBV18 and TRBJ2-3, reads NAGVMQNPRHLVRRRGQEARLRCSPMKGHSHVYWYRQLPEEGLKFMVYLQKENIIDESGMPKERFSAEFPKEGPSILRIQQVVRGDSAAYFCASSPWAGTLLDTQYFGPGTRLTVL.

In its sample, this clone was seen once. The chain recombines TRBV13 with TRBJ2-3, with 12 bases identical to TRBD2. The germline CDR1 and CDR2 sequences are PRHDT and FYEKMQ (reference sequence). This CDR3 region has 16 residues. The V and J ends lost 8 bases and 8 bases, in that order; junction bases with no gene match: 14. CDR3 residues: CASRANLAGGQGTQYF. DNA for the CDR3: TGTGCCAGCCGAGCGAACCTAGCGGGGGGGCAAGGTACGCAGTATTTT.

V usage is TRBV19 and J usage is TRBJ2-5; TRBD1 matches at 9 bases. This CDR3 contains 16 residues. Germline CDR1 and CDR2: LNHDA and SQIVND (reference sequence). V shed 6 bases, J shed 5 bases, and the junction held 13 bases outside the gene matches. This CDR3 reads CASSPRDRDRAETQYF. The CDR3 bases are TGTGCCAGTAGCCCGAGGGACAGGGATCGAGCGGAGACCCAGTACTTC. Filled out from reference TRBV19 and TRBJ2-5, the complete variable domain reads DGGITQSPKYLFRKEGQNVTLSCEQNLNHDAMYWYRQDPGQGLRLIYYSQIVNDFQKGDIAEGYSVSREKKESFPLTVTSAQKNPTAFYLCASSPRDRDRAETQYFGPGTRLLVL.